The source of this TCR beta chain is a study of T cells in Graves' hyperthyroidism and ophthalmopathy. Study-wide context: Peripheral blood was acquired at first diagnosis, ahead of any therapy whatsoever.

Diagnosing involved the use of clinical symptoms, serum thyroxine and TRAb, thyroid ultrasound and orbital computed tomography. Fresh peripheral blood, under 13 ml, was the source of the PBMCs. General study results and limits: Model output signaled ophthalmopathy a median approximately six months ahead of onset.

This clonotype appeared many times. Its target is unknown. What was amplified from RNA transcripts were TCR beta CDR3 regions. Researchers ran a first-round RT-PCR on the TCR CDR3 using the HTBI primer set. TCRdb processed the multiplex PCR reads anew with MiXCR; each CDR3 protein has one entry. The sample shows roughly 570,000 distinct CDR3 sequences, 15% to 19% of them seen only once. The TCR was taken from a woman aged 30 to 39 with Graves' hyperthyroidism. Sequencing was done on a sample of blood.

This CDR3 is CASIHSGTGAPDTEAFF. The CDR3 DNA follows: TGTGCCAGCATACACTCCGGGACAGGGGCTCCGGACACTGAAGCTTTCTTT. V gene TRBV2 combines with J gene TRBJ1-1; 10 nucleotides line up with TRBD1. Germline V lookup: CDR1 SNHLY, CDR2 FYNNEI. Losses at the gene ends were 7 bases for V and 3 bases for J; bases not matched to a gene: 14. The CDR3 has 17 residues.